One and the same sample provided the 9 T cell receptor beta chains below, sequenced in a study of T cell responses to AZD1222 COVID-19 vaccine. Here immunoSEQ multiplex PCR was the method, and the copy in TCRdb shows in-frame clones only, minus some. The sample has about 59,000 clones, roughly 89% seen once; the top ten hold 6% to 7.5%. The sequencing used peripheral blood, collected 28 days after the second AZD1222 dose. All receptors come from an adult who received the AZD1222 COVID-19 vaccine.

This rearrangement joins TRBV2 to TRBJ2-7; 9 bases line up with TRBD1. This CDR3 region has 14 residues. Per the germline V gene, CDR1 is SNHLY and CDR2 is FYNNEI. V trimming: 8 bases; J trimming: 2 bases; junction bases outside the gene matches: 7. Here the CDR3 DNA reads TGTGCCAGCCGTAGGGGACAGGGCCCCTACGAGCAGTACTTC. Translated: CASRRGQGPYEQYF.

In this sample, this clone turned up a few times. V usage is TRBV28 and J usage is TRBJ2-7; 13 bases fit TRBD2. Germline V gene lookup returns CDR1 MDHEN and CDR2 SYDVKM. J gave up 2 bases and V 5 bases, and 6 bases lay outside the gene matches. CDR3 length equals 16 residues. The CDR3 spells CASSSPGLAGTYEQYF. CDR3 coding DNA: TGTGCCAGCAGTAGCCCGGGACTAGCGGGAACCTACGAGCAGTACTTC. The full variable domain, its missing parts supplied by reference TRBV28 and TRBJ2-7, is DVKVTQSSRYLVKRTGEKVFLECVQDMDHENMFWYRQDPGLGLRLIYFSYDVKMKEKGDIPEGYSVSREKKERFSLILESASTNQTSMYLCASSSPGLAGTYEQYFGPGTRLTVT.

This sequence joins TRBV7-7 and TRBJ1-4, with 9 bases identical to TRBD1. In germline, CDR1 is SSHAT, CDR2 FNYEAQ (reference sequence). The J segment lost 3 bases and the V segment lost 1 base, leaving 3 bases of the junction unmatched. The CDR3 covers 16 residues. The CDR3 loop is CASSLGTGASNEKLFF. The CDR3 DNA reads TGTGCCAGCAGCTTAGGGACAGGGGCGTCTAATGAAAAACTGTTTTTT. The full variable domain, its missing parts supplied by reference TRBV7-7 and TRBJ1-4, is GAGVSQSPRYKVTKRGQDVTLRCDPISSHATLYWYQQALGQGPEFLTYFNYEAQPDKSGLPSDRFSAERPEGSISTLTIQRTEQRDSAMYRCASSLGTGASNEKLFFGSGTQLSVL.

The chain employs TRBV5-1 and TRBJ1-4; possible D gene TRBD1, 5 bases. The CDR3 runs to 16 residues. V was cut by 0 bases and J by 7 bases, with 16 bases left in between. The germline gives CDR1 SGHRS, CDR2 YFSETQ. The CDR3 sequence: CASSLGGFRQGEKLFF. CDR3 nucleotides: TGCGCCAGCAGCTTGGGTGGCTTCCGGCAGGGTGAAAAACTGTTTTTT.

The chain links TRBV15 to TRBJ2-1, with 7 bases lining up with TRBD1. V trimming: 0 bases; J trimming: 10 bases; junction bases outside the gene matches: 3. In germline, CDR1 is LNHNV, CDR2 YYDKDF (reference sequence). The CDR3 length is 13 residues. The CDR3 loop reads CATSRDADREQFF. CDR3 DNA: TGTGCCACCAGCAGAGATGCGGACAGGGAGCAGTTCTTC.

This rearrangement joins TRBV11-2 to TRBJ2-7; TRBD2 is a possible D gene (6 bases). CDR3 size: 15 residues. V was pared by 0 bases and J by 0 bases, with 9 bases between. Germline CDR1 SGHAT, CDR2 FQNNGV. CDR3 residues: CASSLEAGSSYEQYF. The CDR3 DNA is TGTGCCAGCAGCTTAGAAGCGGGTAGCTCCTACGAGCAGTACTTC. Using reference TRBV11-2 and TRBJ2-7 for the parts outside the CDR3, the full variable domain is EAGVAQSPRYKIIEKRQSVAFWCNPISGHATLYWYQQILGQGPKLLIQFQNNGVVDDSQLPKDRFSAERLKGVDSTLKIQPAKLEDSAVYLCASSLEAGSSYEQYFGPGTRLTVT.

CDR3 amino acids: CASTGGGASYNEQFF. The CDR3 coding sequence is TGTGCCAGCACCGGAGGGGGGGCCTCCTACAATGAGCAGTTCTTC. The chain recombines TRBV6-5 with TRBJ2-1; the D gene is possibly TRBD2 (7 bases). The CDR3 covers 15 residues. V shed 7 bases and J shed 0 bases, with 13 bases lying between them. In germline, CDR1 is MNHEY, CDR2 SVGAGI.

CDR3 nucleotides: TGTGCCAGCAGTGTGGACGCTAACTACGAGCAGTACTTC. Amino acids: CASSVDANYEQYF. The V gene is TRBV2, the J gene TRBJ2-7; the D is unclear. This CDR3 has 13 amino acids. Germline-derived CDR1 and CDR2 are SNHLY and FYNNEI. The V end lost 4 bases, the J end lost 3 bases, and 10 bases lay between the germline ends.

V usage is TRBV14 and J usage is TRBJ2-7, with D unresolved. This CDR3 comprises 11 residues. Trimming removed 4 bases from V and 4 bases from J, with 5 bases in between. Per the germline V gene, CDR1 is SGHDN and CDR2 is FVKESK. CDR3 sequence: CASSRNYEQYF. For the CDR3, the DNA is TGTGCCAGCAGCCGGAATTACGAGCAGTACTTC. Using reference TRBV14 and TRBJ2-7 for the parts outside the CDR3, the full variable domain is EAGVTQFPSHSVIEKGQTVTLRCDPISGHDNLYWYRRVMGKEIKFLLHFVKESKQDESGMPNNRFLAERTGGTYSTLKVQPAELEDSGVYFCASSRNYEQYFGPGTRLTVT.